The next 10 T cell receptor beta chains were all read from a single sample in a study of T cells in Graves' hyperthyroidism and ophthalmopathy. Amplified TCR beta CDR3 regions derived from RNA transcripts. The HTBI set primed first-round TCR CDR3 RT-PCR. Each CDR3 protein gets one entry after TCRdb re-called the multiplex PCR reads with MiXCR. The table includes more than 500,000 distinct CDR3 sequences, under 60% detected once. Sequenced: peripheral blood or thyroid tissue (not recorded which). The receptors shown here come from an adult woman with Graves' disease, either hyperthyroidism or ophthalmopathy (not recorded which).

This clonotype was counted a few times. V and J are TRBV19 and TRBJ1-2, with no clear D. CDR3 length equals 13 residues. With 7 bases removed from V and 2 bases from J, the gap between germline ends came to 11 bases. The germline CDR1 and CDR2 sequences are LNHDA and SQIVND (reference sequence). The chain's CDR3 is CASISHGNYGYTF. Written as DNA, the CDR3 is TGTGCCAGTATATCCCACGGGAACTATGGCTACACCTTC.

Comments on this clonotype: One base away lies a much larger clone, so this may be a sequencing read error. The chain is built from TRBV28 and TRBJ2-7; D might be TRBD1 (5 bases). V was pared by 8 bases and J by 5 bases, with 22 bases between. The germline V gene has CDR1 MDHEN and CDR2 SYDVKM. There are 15 residues in the CDR3. The CDR3 protein is CASGLPFPGAHEQYF. CDR3 nucleotide sequence: TGTGCCAGCGGCCTACCGTTTCCTGGGGCCCACGAGCAGTACTTC.

The chain is built from TRBV11-2 and TRBJ2-6; 10 bases match TRBD2. V shed 5 bases, J shed 2 bases, and the junction held 6 bases outside the gene matches. The germline V gene encodes CDR1 SGHAT and CDR2 FQNNGV. The CDR3 is made up of 17 amino acids. The CDR3 spells CASSQLAGAAGANVLTF. The CDR3 DNA reads as TGTGCCAGCAGCCAGCTAGCGGGAGCTGCTGGGGCCAACGTCCTGACTTTC.

The J gene is TRBJ2-2, the V gene TRBV9; D uncertain. The CDR3 covers 15 residues. Germline V CDR1 and CDR2: SGDLS, YYNGEE. Trimming removed 4 bases from V and 0 bases from J, with 10 bases in between. CDR3 sequence: CASSQDGPNTGELFF. For the CDR3, the DNA is TGTGCCAGCAGCCAGGACGGGCCGAACACCGGGGAGCTGTTTTTT.

The CDR3 nucleotides are TGTGCCAGCGCCGGGGCTTGGTATGGCTACACCTTC. Its translation: CASAGAWYGYTF. This chain links TRBV6-5 with TRBJ1-2; weak D call: TRBD1 (5 bases). This CDR3 has 12 residues. V was clipped by 8 bases and J by 5 bases, with 12 bases between them. Germline V CDR1 and CDR2: MNHEY, SVGAGI.

The chain employs TRBV6-5 and TRBJ1-6, with a tentative D call TRBD1 (6 bases). The CDR3 covers 17 residues. The germline V and J ends were trimmed by 6 bases and 0 bases, with 15 bases remaining between them. Germline assignment: CDR1 MNHEY and CDR2 SVGAGI. The chain's CDR3 is CASRLLQGGSYNSPLHF. In DNA form, the CDR3 reads TGTGCCAGCAGACTCTTGCAAGGGGGCTCCTATAATTCACCCCTCCACTTT.

The chain is built from TRBV11-2 and TRBJ2-5; D uncertain. CDR3 length: 14 amino acids. CDR1 is SGHAT, CDR2 FQNNGV, per germline. Trimming removed 1 base at V and 5 bases at J, with 11 bases between. The CDR3 region is CASSLVNLPETQYF. The CDR3 region has the DNA TGTGCCAGCAGCTTAGTTAATCTCCCCGAGACCCAGTACTTC.

This clonotype has only a few counts. The V call is TRBV10-3, the J call TRBJ2-5; D may correspond to TRBD1 or TRBD2 (6 bases each). This CDR3 has 15 amino acids. Germline V CDR1 and CDR2: ENHRY, SYGVKD. V was clipped by 0 bases and J by 2 bases, with 10 bases between them. In DNA form, the CDR3 reads TGTGCCATCAGTGAGTCCCAAGGGGGGCAAGAGACCCAGTACTTC. Translated, it gives CAISESQGGQETQYF.

This clonotype was seen ten or more times. The genes are TRBV20-1 and TRBJ2-2; 10 bases match TRBD2. Germline V gene lookup returns CDR1 DFQATT and CDR2 SNEGSKA (reference sequence). The CDR3 is 17 amino acids. The junction had 12 bases not matched to a gene; V was cut back by 1 base and J by 7 bases. CDR3 in DNA: TGCAGTGCTAGAGGAACGCTAGCGGGAGTAACTGTCGGGGAGCTGTTTTTT. Its protein product is CSARGTLAGVTVGELFF.

In DNA, the CDR3 is TGCAGTGCGAGGGAAAATCAGCCCCAGCATTTT. Its protein is CSARENQPQHF. The chain couples TRBV20-1 to TRBJ1-5; D gene unclear. This CDR3 has 11 residues. With 6 bases removed from V and 4 bases from J, the gap between germline ends came to 7 bases. CDR1 DFQATT and CDR2 SNEGSKA come from the germline V gene (reference sequence).